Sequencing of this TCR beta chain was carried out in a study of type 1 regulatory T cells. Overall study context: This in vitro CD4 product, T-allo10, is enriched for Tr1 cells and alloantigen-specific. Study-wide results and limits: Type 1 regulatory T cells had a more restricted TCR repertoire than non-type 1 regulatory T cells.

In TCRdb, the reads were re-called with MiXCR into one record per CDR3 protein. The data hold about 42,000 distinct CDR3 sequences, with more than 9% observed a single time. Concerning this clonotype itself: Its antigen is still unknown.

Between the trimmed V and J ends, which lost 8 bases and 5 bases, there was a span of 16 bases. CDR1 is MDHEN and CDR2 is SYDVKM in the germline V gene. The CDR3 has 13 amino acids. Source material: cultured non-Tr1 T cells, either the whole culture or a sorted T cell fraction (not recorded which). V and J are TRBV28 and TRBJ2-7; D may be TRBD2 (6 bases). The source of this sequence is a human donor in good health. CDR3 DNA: TGTGCCAGCGCCTCGGGAGCTTCCCACGAGCAGTACTTC. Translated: CASASGASHEQYF.